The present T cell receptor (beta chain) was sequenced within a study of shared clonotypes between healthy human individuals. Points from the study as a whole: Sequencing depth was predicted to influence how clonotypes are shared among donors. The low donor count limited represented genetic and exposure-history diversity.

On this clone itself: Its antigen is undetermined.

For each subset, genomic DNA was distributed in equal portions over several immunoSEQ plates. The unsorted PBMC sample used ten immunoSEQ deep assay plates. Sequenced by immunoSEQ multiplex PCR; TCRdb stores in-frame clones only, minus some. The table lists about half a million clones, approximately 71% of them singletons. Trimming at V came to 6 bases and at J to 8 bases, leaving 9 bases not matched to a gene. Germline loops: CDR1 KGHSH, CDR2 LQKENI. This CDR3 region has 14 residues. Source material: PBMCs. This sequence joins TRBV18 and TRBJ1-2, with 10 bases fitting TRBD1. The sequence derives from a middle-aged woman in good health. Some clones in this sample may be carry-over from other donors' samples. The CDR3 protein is CASSPGTGAEGYTF. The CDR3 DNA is TGTGCCAGCTCCCCCGGGACAGGGGCGGAAGGCTACACCTTC.